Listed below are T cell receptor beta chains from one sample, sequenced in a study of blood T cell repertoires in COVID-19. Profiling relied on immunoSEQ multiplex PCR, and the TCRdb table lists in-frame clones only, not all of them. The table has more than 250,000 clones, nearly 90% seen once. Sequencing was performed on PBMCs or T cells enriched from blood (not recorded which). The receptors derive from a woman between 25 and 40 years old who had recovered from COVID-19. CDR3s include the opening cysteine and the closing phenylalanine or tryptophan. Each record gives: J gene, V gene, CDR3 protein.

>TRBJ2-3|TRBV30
CAWSVRVSDTQYF
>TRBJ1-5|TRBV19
CASSQWGTRGGEFLQPQHF
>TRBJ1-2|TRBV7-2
CASSLDSGPYRGDGYTF
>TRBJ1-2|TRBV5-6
CASSLGQRGGFYGYTF
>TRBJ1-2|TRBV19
CASSIDRTGVRGYTF
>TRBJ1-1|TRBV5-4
CASSSGYTEAFF
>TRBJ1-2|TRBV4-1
CASSPRTGFYGYTF
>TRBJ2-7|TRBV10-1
CASSEGGRYEQYF
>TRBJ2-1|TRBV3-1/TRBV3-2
CASSQDTPSYNEQFF
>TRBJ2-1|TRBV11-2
CASSPNNRDEQFF
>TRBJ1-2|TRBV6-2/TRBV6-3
CASSYGQGRGYGYTF
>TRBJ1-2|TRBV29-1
CSVEAPAAPNYGYTF
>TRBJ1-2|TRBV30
CAWSVPPNSYGYTF
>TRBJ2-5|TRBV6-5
CASCWGGETQYF
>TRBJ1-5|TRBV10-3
CAISSLGAGDQPQHF
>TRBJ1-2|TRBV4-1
CASSQQLRGEYGYTF
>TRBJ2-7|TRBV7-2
CASSARTTYEQYF
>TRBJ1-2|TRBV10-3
CAISDRGRKSNYGYTF
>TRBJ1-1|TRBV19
CASRSIQGARTEAFF
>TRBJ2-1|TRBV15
CATSRDPSGVSYNEQFF
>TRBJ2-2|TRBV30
CAWARVTGELFF
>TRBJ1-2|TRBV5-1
CASSLANEPYGYTF
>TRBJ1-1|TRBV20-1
CRARQGTEAFF
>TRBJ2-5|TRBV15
CATSSHSGETQYF
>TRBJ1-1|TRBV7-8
CASSLESDPAGTEAFF
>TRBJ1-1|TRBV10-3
CAISERGPGNTEAFF
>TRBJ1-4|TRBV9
CASSEAGTGILNEKLFF
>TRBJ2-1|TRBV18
CASSSRTSGAKFF
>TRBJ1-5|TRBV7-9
CASSLAGGPNQPQHF
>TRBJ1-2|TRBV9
CASSVDRGQGGYTF
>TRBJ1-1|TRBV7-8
CASSPTWRQGGTEAFF
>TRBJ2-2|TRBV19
CASSIYRGPGELFF
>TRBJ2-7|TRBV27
CASSLSSLGRAPAYEQYF
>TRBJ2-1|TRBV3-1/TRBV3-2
CASSQGVSPGNEQFF
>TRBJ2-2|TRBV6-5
CASSRQGPGELFF
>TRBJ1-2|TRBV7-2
CASSLALGTGGFGYTF
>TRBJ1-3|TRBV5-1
CASSLRGGSGNTIYF
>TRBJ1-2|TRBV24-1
CATSDLREGEEYGYTF
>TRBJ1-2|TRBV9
CASSGPGTAGGYTF
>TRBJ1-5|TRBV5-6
CASSLRRGGQEGPQHF
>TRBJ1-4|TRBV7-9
CASSQPRDRNEKLFF
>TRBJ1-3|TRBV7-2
CASSKGRGTGNTIYF
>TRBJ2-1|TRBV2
CASSAGTGGRVEQFF
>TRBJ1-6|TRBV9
CASSQSPRWGNSPLHF